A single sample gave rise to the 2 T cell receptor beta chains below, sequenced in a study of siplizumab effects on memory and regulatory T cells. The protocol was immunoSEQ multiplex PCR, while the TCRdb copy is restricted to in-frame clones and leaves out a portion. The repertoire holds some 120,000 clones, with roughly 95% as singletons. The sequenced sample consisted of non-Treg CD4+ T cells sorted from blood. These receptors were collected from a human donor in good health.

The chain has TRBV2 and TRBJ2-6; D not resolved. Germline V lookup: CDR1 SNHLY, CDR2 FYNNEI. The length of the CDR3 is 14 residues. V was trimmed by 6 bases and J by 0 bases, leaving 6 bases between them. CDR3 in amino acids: CASRQSSGANVLTF. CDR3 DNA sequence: TGTGCCAGCAGGCAGAGCTCTGGGGCCAACGTCCTGACTTTC.

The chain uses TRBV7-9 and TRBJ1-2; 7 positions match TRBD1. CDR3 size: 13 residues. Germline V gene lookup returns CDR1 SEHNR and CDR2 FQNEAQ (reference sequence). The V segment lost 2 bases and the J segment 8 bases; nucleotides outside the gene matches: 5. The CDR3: CASSLTGDGGYTF. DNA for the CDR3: TGTGCCAGCAGCTTAACAGGGGATGGGGGCTACACCTTC.